What follows are 28 T cell receptor beta chains derived from one specimen sequenced in a study of control samples from healthy donors and cancer patients. Assay: immunoSEQ multiplex PCR; the TCRdb copy retains only in-frame clones and omits some. Altogether about 220,000 clones are present, roughly 94% being singletons, with the ten largest covering around 1.5%. Sequencing input: blood. These receptors came from a man over 45 in good health.

The rearrangement links TRBV2 to TRBJ1-4, with 8 bases matching TRBD1. J was trimmed by 8 bases and V by 4 bases; bases with no gene match: 6. There are 14 residues in the CDR3. In germline, CDR1 is SNHLY, CDR2 FYNNEI. The CDR3 region is CASSVQGVGEKLFF. Here the CDR3 DNA reads TGTGCCAGCAGTGTACAGGGGGTAGGAGAAAAACTGTTTTTT.

The chain joins TRBV5-8 to TRBJ2-7; possibly TRBD1 for D (5 bases). Trimming stripped 5 bases from V and 6 bases from J, with 15 bases between. From germline, CDR1 is SGHTS and CDR2 YDEGEE. CDR3 length equals 13 residues. The chain's CDR3 is CASRTTGTAEQYF. The CDR3 DNA reads TGTGCCAGCAGGACCACAGGTACTGCCGAGCAGTACTTC.

The genes are TRBV4-3 and TRBJ1-1, with 9 bases fitting TRBD1. This CDR3 is 16 amino acids long. With 0 bases clipped from V and 5 bases from J, the junction kept 7 bases outside the gene matches. CDR1 and CDR2 (germline): LGHNA, YSLEER. The CDR3 bases are TGCGCCAGCAGCCAAGACACAGGGGGCGCAGGAACTGAAGCTTTCTTT. As protein: CASSQDTGGAGTEAFF.

This clone was recorded a few times. This rearrangement joins TRBV5-1 to TRBJ1-1; a possible D gene is TRBD1 (5 bases). The V gene lost 0 bases and the J gene lost 2 bases, with 8 bases spanning the gap. The germline V gene has CDR1 SGHRS and CDR2 YFSETQ. The CDR3 is 14 amino acids. The CDR3 DNA reads as TGCGCCAGCAGCTTGGGGGGGAGCAACACTGAAGCTTTCTTT. Protein sequence: CASSLGGSNTEAFF.

The chain joins TRBV4-1 to TRBJ1-5; possible D gene TRBD1, 6 bases. CDR1 and CDR2 from the germline V gene are MGHRA and YSYEKL. CDR3 length: 15 amino acids. V was trimmed by 0 bases and J by 3 bases, leaving 9 bases between them. The CDR3 DNA follows: TGCGCCAGCAGCCAAGAACACAGGGTCAATCAGCCCCAGCATTTT. Protein product: CASSQEHRVNQPQHF.

This chain connects TRBV5-1 to TRBJ1-5; unclear D gene. Germline assignment: CDR1 SGHRS and CDR2 YFSETQ. V lost 0 bases to trimming and J lost 4 bases, with 8 bases between them. There are 14 residues in the CDR3. DNA of the CDR3: TGCGCCAGCAGCTTGGGAGCAGCTAATCAGCCCCAGCATTTT. It is translated as CASSLGAANQPQHF.

J is TRBJ2-2 and V is TRBV6-2 or TRBV6-3; D gene ambiguous. V was clipped by 5 bases and J by 3 bases, with 7 bases between them. CDR3 length: 13 amino acids. Germline loops: CDR1 MNHEY, CDR2 SVGEGT. CDR3 in DNA: TGTGCCAGCAGTCCAACACACACCGGGGAGCTGTTTTTT. Translating it yields CASSPTHTGELFF.

The J gene is TRBJ2-3, the V gene TRBV5-1; TRBD2 matches at 8 bases. CDR1 and CDR2 (germline): SGHRS, YFSETQ. The CDR3 runs 15 residues. Trimming removed 4 bases from V and 2 bases from J; junction bases left unmatched: 6. The chain's CDR3 is CASSPTSGPTDTQYF. The CDR3, as DNA: TGCGCCAGCAGCCCAACTAGCGGTCCCACAGATACGCAGTATTTT.

The V and J genes are TRBV28 and TRBJ1-1; no reliable D call. Germline V CDR1 and CDR2: MDHEN, SYDVKM. The CDR3 covers 11 residues. Trimming cost V 5 bases and J 11 bases, with 12 bases left between them. CDR3 in amino acids: CASSTDGNAFF. The DNA for the CDR3 is TGTGCCAGCAGTACCGACGGCAACGCTTTCTTT.

This clone was seen a single time. CDR3 protein: CASSKGQTGNTIYF. The CDR3, as DNA: TGTGCCAGCAGTAAGGGACAAACCGGAAACACCATATATTTT. The V gene is TRBV6-5, the J gene TRBJ1-3, with a weak D call TRBD1 (6 bases). This CDR3 has 14 amino acids. Trimming took 5 bases from V and 4 from J, leaving 12 bases between them. Germline V gives CDR1 MNHEY, CDR2 SVGAGI.

V is TRBV9 and J is TRBJ1-2, with a tentative D call TRBD1 (5 bases). The CDR3 totals 11 residues. V was shortened by 3 bases and J by 12 bases, with 12 bases between the two germline ends. CDR1 is SGDLS, CDR2 YYNGEE, per germline. In nucleotides, the CDR3 is TGTGCCAGCAGCGCCGGGGGGACTCACACCTTC. It translates to CASSAGGTHTF.

The rearrangement links TRBV7-2 to TRBJ1-4; 7 positions match TRBD1. CDR1 is SGHTA and CDR2 is FQGNSA in the germline V gene. This CDR3 is built from 15 residues. V lost 5 bases, J lost 6 bases, and 9 bases stayed unmatched. This CDR3 reads CASSKGGRVDEKLFF. Here the CDR3 DNA reads TGTGCCAGCAGCAAAGGGGGCAGGGTTGATGAAAAACTGTTTTTT.

J is TRBJ1-3 and V is TRBV3-1 (or the pseudogene TRBV3-2), with 7 bases identical to TRBD1. CDR3 length: 16 amino acids. Germline CDR1 is LGHDT and CDR2 is YNNKEL (reference sequence). Trimming took 5 bases from V and 1 from J; bases not matched to a gene: 8. This CDR3 is CASSATGTRSGNTIYF. The CDR3 region has the DNA TGTGCCAGCAGCGCGACAGGGACGAGGTCTGGAAACACCATATATTTT.

The rearrangement joins TRBV6-6 to TRBJ1-1; D unresolved. With 3 bases removed from V and 7 bases from J, the gap between germline ends came to 15 bases. Germline V gene lookup returns CDR1 MNHNY and CDR2 SVGAGI (reference sequence). This CDR3 has 14 amino acids. As DNA, the CDR3 is TGTGCCAGCAGTTATGGCAGAAGCCACGATGAAGCTTTCTTT. Translating it yields CASSYGRSHDEAFF.

This chain joins TRBV7-2 and TRBJ1-1; D is ambiguous. The germline V gene has CDR1 SGHTA and CDR2 FQGNSA. The CDR3 is 14 amino acids. V was pared by 4 bases and J by 4 bases, with 13 bases between. The CDR3 loop reads CASSSGWQITEAFF. CDR3 in DNA: TGTGCCAGCAGCTCAGGATGGCAGATCACTGAAGCTTTCTTT.

The gene calls are TRBV5-4 and TRBJ2-3; maybe TRBD1 (6 bases). Germline CDR1 SGHNT, CDR2 YYREEE (reference sequence). This CDR3 spans 14 amino acids. V shed 0 bases and J shed 1 base, with 6 bases lying between them. The CDR3 reads CASSLDRGTDTQYF. CDR3 coding DNA: TGTGCCAGCAGCTTGGACAGGGGCACAGATACGCAGTATTTT.

The chain has TRBV5-1 and TRBJ1-3; 9 bases align to TRBD1. J gave up 0 bases and V 4 bases, and 5 bases lay outside the gene matches. Germline V gene lookup returns CDR1 SGHRS and CDR2 YFSETQ. The CDR3 is 16 amino acids. The CDR3 nucleotides are TGCGCCAGCAGCGGGGGGACAGGGCACTCTGGAAACACCATATATTTT. It encodes CASSGGTGHSGNTIYF.

The rearrangement uses TRBV6-5 and TRBJ1-4, with D hard to call. Trimming stripped 5 bases from V and 1 base from J, with 8 bases between. The CDR3 extends over 14 amino acids. Germline V gene sequence: CDR1 MNHEY, CDR2 SVGAGI. The CDR3 reads CASSRILTNEKLFF. The CDR3 nucleotides are TGTGCCAGCAGTAGGATTCTAACTAATGAAAAACTGTTTTTT.

The chain couples TRBV6-2 or TRBV6-3 to TRBJ2-7, with D perhaps assigned TRBD1 or TRBD2 (6 bases each). The CDR3 consists of 15 residues. Germline V lookup: CDR1 MNHEY, CDR2 SVGEGT. V dropped 3 bases and J dropped 3 bases, with 15 bases sitting between them. CDR3 in amino acids: CASSYLSRGGYEQYV. The CDR3 nucleotides are TGTGCCAGCAGTTATCTGAGCAGGGGAGGCTACGAGCAGTACGTC.

The J gene is TRBJ1-1, the V gene TRBV25-1; D ambiguous. Germline V gives CDR1 MGHDK, CDR2 SYGVNS. V lost 3 bases and J 9 bases, leaving 11 bases between the germline ends. The CDR3 spans 12 residues. The CDR3 coding sequence is TGTGCCAGCAGTGAGGACCAGGTCAAAGCTTTCTTT. Translation: CASSEDQVKAFF.

V usage is TRBV10-3 and J usage is TRBJ2-3, with D possibly being TRBD1 (6 bases). The CDR3 consists of 16 residues. V was cut by 2 bases and J by 3 bases, with 15 bases left in between. Germline-derived CDR1 and CDR2 are ENHRY and SYGVKD. This CDR3 is CAISEGQSVTTDTQYF. CDR3 sequence (DNA): TGTGCCATCAGTGAGGGACAGTCCGTGACGACAGATACGCAGTATTTT.

The J gene is TRBJ2-7, the V gene TRBV27, with 8 positions matching TRBD1. V lost 5 bases, J lost 4 bases, and 7 bases stayed unmatched. Germline-derived CDR1 and CDR2 are MNHEY and SMNVEV (reference sequence). This CDR3 is 14 amino acids long. CDR3 DNA: TGTGCCAGCAGTCTGGGGACAGGCCGATACGAGCAGTACTTC. Translating it yields CASSLGTGRYEQYF.

The chain is built from TRBV7-2 and TRBJ1-3; no clear D gene. Germline V lookup: CDR1 SGHTA, CDR2 FQGNSA. The CDR3 is 16 residues long. The V end lost 1 base, the J end lost 2 bases, and 12 bases lay between the germline ends. The CDR3 DNA sequence: TGTGCCAGCAGCTTAGTTTGGGGAAATACTGGAAACACCATATATTTT. Translating it yields CASSLVWGNTGNTIYF.

This sequence joins TRBV29-1 and TRBJ2-1; D is ambiguous. V was shortened by 2 bases and J by 0 bases, with 11 bases between the two germline ends. The CDR3 spans 15 residues. Germline CDR1 and CDR2: SQVTM and ANQGSEA. In DNA, the CDR3 is TGCAGCGTTGAATATCTGACAACCTCCTACAATGAGCAGTTCTTC. The encoded protein is CSVEYLTTSYNEQFF.

The gene calls are TRBV18 and TRBJ1-4; 7 bases map to TRBD1. The CDR3 is 16 amino acids. The germline gives CDR1 KGHSH, CDR2 LQKENI. V lost 8 bases, J lost 4 bases, and 13 bases stayed unmatched. Written as DNA, the CDR3 is TGTGCCAGCGCACTAAACACAGGGGCCATTAATGAAAAACTGTTTTTT. Amino acid sequence: CASALNTGAINEKLFF.

The chain couples TRBV2 to TRBJ1-5; the D gene is possibly TRBD1 (6 bases). V lost 7 bases, J lost 3 bases, and 19 bases lay in between. The CDR3 consists of 16 residues. Germline values: CDR1 SNHLY, CDR2 FYNNEI. The CDR3 region has the DNA TGTGCCAGCAAGGGGGGAAGGCTTCGAGACAATCAGCCCCAGCATTTT. It is translated as CASKGGRLRDNQPQHF.

The gene calls are TRBV19 and TRBJ1-4; D is possibly TRBD1 (5 bases). Deletions cut 10 bases from V and 8 bases from J, with 17 bases between. CDR1 and CDR2 (germline): LNHDA, SQIVND (reference sequence). The CDR3 loop spans 13 amino acids. CDR3 sequence (DNA): TGTGCCACGAAAACAGGCTCCGGGGAAAAACTGTTTTTT. This gives the protein CATKTGSGEKLFF. The full variable domain, in which reference TRBV19 and TRBJ1-4 provide the parts outside the CDR3, is DGGITQSPKYLFRKEGQNVTLSCEQNLNHDAMYWYRQDPGQGLRLIYYSQIVNDFQKGDIAEGYSVSREKKESFPLTVTSAQKNPTAFYLCATKTGSGEKLFFGSGTQLSVL.

The chain recombines TRBV15 with TRBJ1-4; D uncertain. V was pared by 0 bases and J by 8 bases, with 16 bases between. Germline V gene data show CDR1 as LNHNV and CDR2 as YYDKDF (reference sequence). The CDR3 has 16 residues. The CDR3 nucleotides read TGTGCCACCAGCAGAGATCGTTCAAGGAGGGAAGAAAAACTGTTTTTT. Protein sequence: CATSRDRSRREEKLFF.